The 12 T cell receptor beta chains below all came from one sample that was sequenced in a study of read filtering for tumor transcriptome and immune sequencing. The library was built from around 0.4 ug RNA with molecular barcoded adaptors for alpha/delta and beta/gamma chains. MiXCR was run by TCRdb on the reads, yielding one entry per CDR3 protein. This table has fewer than 35,000 distinct CDR3 sequences, about 18% appearing once. Sequenced: a population of CD138-negative cells sorted from bone marrow. Source of these receptors: a donor at least 40 years old with multiple myeloma.

This sequence joins TRBV20-1 and TRBJ1-1; no clear D gene. Trimming took off 6 bases at V and 0 bases at J, with 17 bases between the two ends. This CDR3 region has 15 residues. CDR1 DFQATT and CDR2 SNEGSKA come from the germline V gene (reference sequence). The CDR3 nucleotides read TGCAGTGCGGGGTACGATTTGGGATTGAACACTGAAGCTTTCTTT. This translates into CSAGYDLGLNTEAFF.

This clonotype occurred many times. J is TRBJ1-4 and V is TRBV7-8; 10 positions agree with TRBD1. This CDR3 has 15 amino acids. V gave up 0 bases and J gave up 5 bases; unmatched junction bases: 0. Looked up from germline, CDR1 is SGHVS and CDR2 is FQNEAQ. The CDR3 sequence is CASSLAGQGNEKLFF. CDR3 DNA: TGTGCCAGCAGCTTAGCGGGACAGGGGAATGAAAAACTGTTTTTT.

At least ten counts were recorded for this clonotype. The V call is TRBV6-5, the J call TRBJ2-7; 12 bases match TRBD2. Trimming took 6 bases from V and 3 from J; bases not matched to a gene: 3. CDR1 and CDR2 (germline): MNHEY, SVGAGI. This CDR3 is built from 14 residues. The CDR3 sequence: CASRRLAGDYEQYF. The CDR3 DNA sequence: TGTGCCAGCAGAAGACTAGCGGGAGACTACGAGCAGTACTTC.

This clonotype was found a few times. V usage is TRBV7-8 and J usage is TRBJ1-5; D is unclear. Germline CDR1 and CDR2: SGHVS and FQNEAQ. This CDR3 has 17 amino acids. V was trimmed by 5 bases and J by 3 bases, leaving 20 bases between them. The CDR3 loop reads CASSLRPGGVTNQPQHF. As DNA, the CDR3 is TGTGCCAGCAGCCTCCGGCCCGGTGGGGTGACCAATCAGCCCCAGCATTTT.

Ten or more counts support this clonotype. The V and J genes are TRBV4-1 and TRBJ2-7; D is unresolved. In germline, CDR1 is MGHRA, CDR2 YSYEKL. The CDR3 consists of 13 residues. V lost 1 base and J 7 bases, leaving 11 bases between the germline ends. CDR3 DNA sequence: TGCGCCAGCAGCCAAGTTAAGAATAGGGAGCAGTACTTC. It encodes CASSQVKNREQYF.

This clonotype was detected many times. This chain connects TRBV2 to TRBJ2-7, with D tentatively TRBD2 (5 bases). CDR1 SNHLY and CDR2 FYNNEI come from the germline V gene. V lost 3 bases, J lost 8 bases, and 14 bases lay in between. The CDR3 runs 13 residues. CDR3 bases: TGTGCCAGCAGTGAGAGGTCTAGCTGGCAGCAGTACTTC. It yields the protein CASSERSSWQQYF. The full variable domain, rest sourced from reference TRBV2 and TRBJ2-7, is EPEVTQTPSHQVTQMGQEVILRCVPISNHLYFYWYRQILGQKVEFLVSFYNNEISEKSEIFDDQFSVERPDGSNFTLKIRSTKLEDSAMYFCASSERSSWQQYFGPGTRLTVT.

In this sample, this clonotype turned up a few times. The J gene is TRBJ2-5, the V gene TRBV2; tentative D call: TRBD2 (6 bases). The CDR3 runs to 15 residues. CDR1 is SNHLY, CDR2 FYNNEI, per germline. The V end lost 4 bases, the J end lost 4 bases, and 16 bases lay between the germline ends. In nucleotides, the CDR3 is TGTGCCAGCAGTGTGGGTGCGGGAAGAATAGAGACCCAGTACTTC. This encodes CASSVGAGRIETQYF.

This clonotype was observed at least ten times. V is TRBV2 and J is TRBJ1-2, with TRBD1 as a possible D gene (6 bases). Germline V gives CDR1 SNHLY, CDR2 FYNNEI. Trimming pared 6 bases from V and 7 bases from J, leaving 15 bases between. The CDR3 has 13 amino acids. The chain's CDR3 is CASREITGLGYTF. Here the CDR3 DNA reads TGTGCCAGCAGAGAGATTACAGGGCTTGGCTACACCTTC.

There are many counts of this clonotype. This chain uses TRBV7-9 with TRBJ1-6; TRBD1 agrees at 8 bases. The V and J ends lost 0 bases and 12 bases, in that order; junction bases with no gene match: 7. The CDR3 extends over 15 amino acids. Germline assignment: CDR1 SEHNR and CDR2 FQNEAQ (reference sequence). Written as DNA, the CDR3 is TGTGCCAGCAGCTTAGCATCTCAGGGGGCTTTACCCCTCCACTTT. Translated, it gives CASSLASQGALPLHF.

This clonotype was seen at least ten times. The V call is TRBV20-1, the J call TRBJ1-4; 9 positions match TRBD1. J was trimmed by 0 bases and V by 6 bases; bases with no gene match: 2. Germline loops: CDR1 DFQATT, CDR2 SNEGSKA (reference sequence). The length of the CDR3 is 14 residues. CDR3 loop: CSATGGATNEKLFF. The CDR3 DNA follows: TGCAGTGCGACAGGGGGGGCAACTAATGAAAAACTGTTTTTT.

This clonotype has just a few counts. It may be a read error: a sequence one base away is much more abundant. The rearrangement links TRBV28 to TRBJ1-1; TRBD1 aligns across 7 bases. The CDR3 sequence is 14 residues long. Germline V lookup: CDR1 MDHEN, CDR2 SYDVKM. Trimming removed 8 bases from V and 2 bases from J; junction bases left unmatched: 8. CDR3 in amino acids: CASDGGGPNTEAFF. The CDR3 region has the DNA TGTGCCAGCGATGGAGGGGGCCCTAACACTGAAGCTTTCTTT.

This clonotype has at least ten counts. V and J are TRBV7-8 and TRBJ2-7; TRBD1 agrees at 11 bases. Per the germline V gene, CDR1 is SGHVS and CDR2 is FQNEAQ. With 6 bases clipped from V and 1 base from J, the junction kept 5 bases outside the gene matches. CDR3 length: 15 residues. CDR3 sequence reads: CASSPGQGASYEQYF. DNA for the CDR3: TGTGCCAGCAGTCCCGGACAGGGGGCTTCCTACGAGCAGTACTTC.